This T cell receptor beta chain was retrieved from a study of cytomegalovirus exposure and HLA in healthy donors. With respect to this clone: The antigen remains undetermined.

Germline values: CDR1 MGHRA, CDR2 YSYEKL. The CDR3 runs 15 residues. Trimming removed 2 bases at V and 5 bases at J, with 13 bases between. Notes on the study in general: Earlier analysis yielded a pattern in which most TCR beta V segments were productive about 90% or about 30% of the time.

The primer mix had 60 Vbeta and 13 Jbeta primers. Assay used: immunoSEQ multiplex PCR; TCRdb lists only in-frame clones, some missing. The data hold 130,000 or so clones, with about 80% observed a single time. The sequence was collected from a woman aged 45-60 years in good health and CMV-seropositive. The specimen was PBMCs. The chain joins TRBV4-1 to TRBJ1-3; maybe TRBD1 (6 bases). CDR3: CASSQFDRSRNTIYF. As DNA, the CDR3 is TGCGCCAGCAGCCAATTTGACAGGAGTCGAAACACCATATATTTT.